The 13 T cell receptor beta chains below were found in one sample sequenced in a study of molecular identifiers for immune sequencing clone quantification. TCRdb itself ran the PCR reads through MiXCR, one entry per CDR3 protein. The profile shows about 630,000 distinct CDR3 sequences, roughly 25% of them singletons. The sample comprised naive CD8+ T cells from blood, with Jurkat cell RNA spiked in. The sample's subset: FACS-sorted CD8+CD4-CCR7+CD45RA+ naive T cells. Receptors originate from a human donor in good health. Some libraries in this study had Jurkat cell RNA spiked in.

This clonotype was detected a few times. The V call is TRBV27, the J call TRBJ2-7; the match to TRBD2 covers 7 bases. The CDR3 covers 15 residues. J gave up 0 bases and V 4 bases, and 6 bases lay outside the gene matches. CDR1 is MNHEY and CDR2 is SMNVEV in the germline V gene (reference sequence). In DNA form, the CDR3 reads TGTGCCAGCAGTTGGGGCGGGGGTTTCTCCTACGAGCAGTACTTC. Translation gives CASSWGGGFSYEQYF.

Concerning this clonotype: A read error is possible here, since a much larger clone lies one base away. CDR3 region: CASSQDVGTVGGTDTQYF. Written as DNA, the CDR3 is TGCGCCAGCAGCCAAGATGTCGGGACAGTCGGGGGCACAGATACGCAGTATTTT. The rearrangement links TRBV4-3 to TRBJ2-3, with TRBD1 identical over 7 bases. The length of the CDR3 is 18 residues. Germline CDR1 LGHNA, CDR2 YSLEER. V lost 0 bases, J lost 1 base, and 10 bases stayed unmatched.

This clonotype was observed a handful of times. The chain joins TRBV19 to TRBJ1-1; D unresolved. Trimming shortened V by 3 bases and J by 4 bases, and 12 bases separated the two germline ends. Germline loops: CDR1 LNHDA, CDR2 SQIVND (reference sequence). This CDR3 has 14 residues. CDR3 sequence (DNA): TGTGCCAGTAGTATCGGCGGACCGGGCACTGAAGCTTTCTTT. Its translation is CASSIGGPGTEAFF.

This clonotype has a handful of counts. CDR3 protein: CASSLDSPGQLSGNTIYF. CDR3 DNA sequence: TGCGCCAGCAGCTTGGATTCACCGGGACAGCTCTCTGGAAACACCATATATTTT. V and J are TRBV5-1 and TRBJ1-3, with 7 bases identical to TRBD1. V shed 0 bases, J shed 0 bases, and the junction held 9 bases outside the gene matches. Germline CDR1 is SGHRS and CDR2 is YFSETQ. This CDR3 contains 18 residues.

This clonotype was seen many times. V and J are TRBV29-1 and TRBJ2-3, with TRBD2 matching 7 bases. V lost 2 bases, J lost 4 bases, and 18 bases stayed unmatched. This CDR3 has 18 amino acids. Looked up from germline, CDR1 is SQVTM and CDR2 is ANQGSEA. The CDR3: CSVEYLREFNPPPDTQYF. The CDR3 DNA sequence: TGCAGCGTTGAATACCTGCGGGAGTTCAACCCTCCCCCAGATACGCAGTATTTT.

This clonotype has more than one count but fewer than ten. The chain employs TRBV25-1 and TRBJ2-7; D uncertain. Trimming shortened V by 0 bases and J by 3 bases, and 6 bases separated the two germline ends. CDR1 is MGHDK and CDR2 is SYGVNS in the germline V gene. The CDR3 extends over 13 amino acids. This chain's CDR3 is CASSEYNSYEQYF. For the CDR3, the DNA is TGTGCCAGCAGTGAATATAACAGCTACGAGCAGTACTTC.

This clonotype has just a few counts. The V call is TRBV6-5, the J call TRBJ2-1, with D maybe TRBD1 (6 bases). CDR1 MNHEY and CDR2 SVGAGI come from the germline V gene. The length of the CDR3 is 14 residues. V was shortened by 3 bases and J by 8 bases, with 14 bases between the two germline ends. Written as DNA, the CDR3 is TGTGCCAGCAGTTATTATCCACAGGGCGATGAGCAGTTCTTC. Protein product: CASSYYPQGDEQFF.

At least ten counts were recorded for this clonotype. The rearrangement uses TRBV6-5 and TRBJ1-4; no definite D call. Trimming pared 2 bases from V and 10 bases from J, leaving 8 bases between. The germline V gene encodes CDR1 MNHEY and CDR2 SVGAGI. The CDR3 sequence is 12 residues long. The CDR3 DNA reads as TGTGCCAGCAGTTACGACCGACTAAAACTGTTTTTT. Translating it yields CASSYDRLKLFF.

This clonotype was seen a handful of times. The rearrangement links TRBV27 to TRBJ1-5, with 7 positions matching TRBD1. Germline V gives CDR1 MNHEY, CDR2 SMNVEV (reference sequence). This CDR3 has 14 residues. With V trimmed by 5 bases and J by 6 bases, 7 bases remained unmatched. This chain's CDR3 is CASSPQGWTQPQHF. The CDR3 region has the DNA TGTGCCAGCAGTCCACAGGGGTGGACTCAGCCCCAGCATTTT.

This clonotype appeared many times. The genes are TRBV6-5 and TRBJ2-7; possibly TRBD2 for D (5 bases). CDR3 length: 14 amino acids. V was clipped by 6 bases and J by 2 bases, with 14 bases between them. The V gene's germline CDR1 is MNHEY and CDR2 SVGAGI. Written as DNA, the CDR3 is TGTGCCAGCAGCCTATCTAGGAGGCCCTACGAGCAGTACTTC. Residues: CASSLSRRPYEQYF.

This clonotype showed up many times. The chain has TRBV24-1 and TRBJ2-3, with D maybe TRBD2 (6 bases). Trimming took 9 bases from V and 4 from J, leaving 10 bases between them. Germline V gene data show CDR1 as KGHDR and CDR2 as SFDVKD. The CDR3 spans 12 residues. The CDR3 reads CATGGAADTQYF. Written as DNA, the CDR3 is TGTGCCACCGGAGGGGCAGCAGATACGCAGTATTTT.

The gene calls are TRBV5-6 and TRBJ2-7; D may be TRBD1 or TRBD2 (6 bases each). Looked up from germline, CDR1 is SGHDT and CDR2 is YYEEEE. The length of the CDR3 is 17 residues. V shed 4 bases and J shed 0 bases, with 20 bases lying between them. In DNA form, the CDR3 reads TGTGCCAGCAGCGCTCCGGAATACGGGGGCTACTCCTACGAGCAGTACTTC. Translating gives CASSAPEYGGYSYEQYF.

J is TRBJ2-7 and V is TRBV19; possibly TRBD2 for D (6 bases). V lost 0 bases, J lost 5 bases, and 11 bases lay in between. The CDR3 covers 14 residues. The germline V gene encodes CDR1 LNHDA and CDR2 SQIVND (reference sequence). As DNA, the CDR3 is TGTGCCAGTAGTATAGACGGGGGAAGCAACGAGCAGTACTTC. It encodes CASSIDGGSNEQYF.